The clone carrying this T cell receptor (beta chain) turned up a few times. Its antigen is as yet unknown. A sample-barcoded 5' primer and a J-beta primer mix were used in a second PCR of roughly 7 to 12 cycles. The authors tagged each cDNA molecule using a template-switch adaptor with 12 random nucleotides. TCRdb analysed the 5' RACE reads with MiXCR anew, one entry per CDR3 protein. This table holds 1.5 million to 2 million distinct CDR3 sequences, 30% to 40% found once. This entry comes from a study of blood T cells in healthy people across ages. Study-level results: The study could not conclusively compare naive and antigen-experienced cells, given its unsorted PBMCs. Greater diversity and more naive CD4+ cells were seen in long-lived donors than in aged donors.

Trimming removed 6 bases at V and 5 bases at J, with 11 bases between. Per the germline V gene, CDR1 is MNHNY and CDR2 is SVGAGI (reference sequence). CDR3 length equals 13 residues. The V gene is TRBV6-6, the J gene TRBJ1-5; D is unclear. The TCR was taken from a human donor in good health. Sequencing used blood. CDR3 region: CASSLLDYQPQHF. Written as DNA, the CDR3 is TGTGCCAGCAGCCTACTAGATTATCAGCCCCAGCATTTT.